Following are 21 T cell receptor beta chains from one sample sequenced in a study of T-cell memory formation after mild COVID-19 (dated by TCRdb to about 2021). Libraries were prepared through 5' RACE. The sequencer listed for this sample is Illumina NovaSeq 6000. TCRdb itself trimmed the public reads at Q25 with fastp, ran MiXCR and retained productive beta chains. Rows with a matching CDR3 protein are joined into one entry that keeps the most common DNA and genes. Here the sample has 300,000 to 400,000 distinct CDR3 sequences; 15% to 20% occur a single time. The ten biggest clones cover under 25% of the sample. The sequenced sample consisted of PBMCs or a T cell subset sorted from them (not recorded which). Receptors originate from a man younger than 35 who had mild COVID-19 (a few samples of this study predate the infection). The sample titles of this study are shuffled in the database, so cell type and time point are left out; the donor was told from shared clones.

The V and J genes are TRBV19 and TRBJ2-7; D remains unclear. V lost 4 bases, J lost 6 bases, and 19 bases lay in between. Germline CDR1 is LNHDA and CDR2 is SQIVND (reference sequence). The length of the CDR3 is 15 residues. The chain's CDR3 is CASSRKAVGLLEQYF. The DNA for the CDR3 is TGTGCCAGTAGTAGAAAGGCGGTCGGGCTCCTCGAGCAGTACTTC.

V usage is TRBV7-9 and J usage is TRBJ1-1, with TRBD1 matching 7 bases. CDR1 and CDR2 (germline): SEHNR, FQNEAQ (reference sequence). The CDR3 extends over 14 amino acids. Trimming cost V 6 bases and J 0 bases; bases outside gene matches: 4. The CDR3 coding sequence is TGTGCCAGCAGTTATGGACAGGTGAACACTGAAGCTTTCTTT. It translates to CASSYGQVNTEAFF.

This clonotype came up a few times. This sequence joins TRBV7-9 and TRBJ2-3; 8 bases match TRBD2. The CDR3 loop spans 18 amino acids. Germline V lookup: CDR1 SEHNR, CDR2 FQNEAQ (reference sequence). The junction had 17 bases not matched to a gene; V was cut back by 5 bases and J by 4 bases. CDR3 amino acids: CASSGSLGLRGGADTQYF. CDR3 in DNA: TGTGCCAGCAGCGGAAGCCTGGGACTCCGGGGGGGCGCAGATACGCAGTATTTT.

The chain carries TRBV11-2 and TRBJ2-1, with 7 bases that match TRBD2. CDR3 size: 14 residues. Germline CDR1 is SGHAT and CDR2 is FQNNGV. V trimming: 0 bases; J trimming: 6 bases; junction bases outside the gene matches: 2. The CDR3 nucleotides read TGTGCCAGCAGCTTAGACCCGGGAGGCAATGAGCAGTTCTTC. Its translation: CASSLDPGGNEQFF.

There are many counts of this clonotype. This sequence joins TRBV10-3 and TRBJ2-1; TRBD1 or TRBD2 may be the D gene (5 bases each). The CDR3 covers 17 residues. Germline V lookup: CDR1 ENHRY, CDR2 SYGVKD. V was shortened by 4 bases and J by 0 bases, with 16 bases between the two germline ends. DNA for the CDR3: TGTGCCATCAGTGGGGGGTACAGCTCAAGCTCCTACAATGAGCAGTTCTTC. Residues: CAISGGYSSSSYNEQFF.

Remarks on this clonotype: It may be a read error: a sequence one base away is much more abundant. The chain employs TRBV5-1 and TRBJ1-4; 10 bases line up with TRBD1. The J segment lost 8 bases and the V segment lost 4 bases, leaving 14 bases of the junction unmatched. The CDR3 totals 17 residues. Per the germline V gene, CDR1 is SGHRS and CDR2 is YFSETQ. CDR3 DNA: TGCGCCAGCAGCGTTGCGATAACCGGGACAGGGGAGGAAAAACTGTTTTTT. This sequence encodes CASSVAITGTGEEKLFF.

This chain connects TRBV5-1 to TRBJ2-1; 10 bases match TRBD2. The CDR3 spans 15 residues. Per germline, CDR1 SGHRS and CDR2 YFSETQ. V gave up 1 base and J gave up 5 bases; unmatched junction bases: 3. CDR3 loop: CASSLLAGVHNEQFF. The CDR3 DNA is TGCGCCAGCAGCTTGCTAGCGGGGGTTCACAATGAGCAGTTCTTC.

This clonotype showed up just a few times. CDR3: CSVGGEKNTDTQYF. The CDR3 bases are TGCAGCGTTGGCGGGGAAAAGAATACAGATACGCAGTATTTT. The chain has TRBV29-1 and TRBJ2-3, with a weak D call TRBD2 (6 bases). CDR3 length: 14 amino acids. V lost 4 bases and J lost 3, with 14 bases in between. Germline V gives CDR1 SQVTM, CDR2 ANQGSEA.

In this sample, this clonotype turned up a few times. The chain couples TRBV12-3 or TRBV12-4 to TRBJ1-5, with TRBD1 identical over 9 bases. Unmatched junction bases numbered 8, after V lost 4 bases and J lost 10 bases. The CDR3 extends over 14 amino acids. CDR3 in amino acids: CASSYRQGGAPQHF. The CDR3 DNA follows: TGTGCCAGCAGTTACCGACAGGGGGGGGCTCCCCAGCATTTT.

This clonotype has more than one count but fewer than ten. This chain uses TRBV6-6 with TRBJ1-2, with D perhaps matching TRBD1 (5 bases). CDR1 and CDR2 (germline): MNHNY, SVGAGI (reference sequence). This CDR3 has 13 residues. V was cut by 5 bases and J by 5 bases, with 12 bases left in between. CDR3 region: CASSPDSSYGYTF. In DNA, the CDR3 is TGTGCCAGCAGTCCCGACAGTAGTTATGGCTACACCTTC.

This clonotype qualifies as medium-sized (0.01 to 0.1%). This chain uses TRBV6-4 with TRBJ2-2; 8 bases agree with TRBD2. Germline V lookup: CDR1 MRHNA, CDR2 SNTAGT. Unmatched junction bases numbered 0, after V lost 2 bases and J lost 4 bases. This CDR3 region has 14 residues. CDR3 sequence reads: CASSDGTSTGELFF. Written as DNA, the CDR3 is TGTGCCAGCAGTGACGGGACTAGCACCGGGGAGCTGTTTTTT.

This clonotype was seen a handful of times. The chain is built from TRBV7-9 and TRBJ1-2, with D maybe TRBD1 (5 bases). CDR3 length equals 14 residues. Germline V CDR1 and CDR2: SEHNR, FQNEAQ (reference sequence). Trimming pared 2 bases from V and 5 bases from J, leaving 12 bases between. The CDR3 sequence: CASSLLAGRYGYTF. The CDR3, as DNA: TGTGCCAGCAGCTTATTGGCAGGGCGGTATGGCTACACCTTC.

This clonotype was seen only a few times. This rearrangement joins TRBV4-3 to TRBJ1-5; TRBD1 is a possible D gene (5 bases). This CDR3 has 14 amino acids. The ends were cut back, 3 bases at V and 5 bases at J, with 11 bases in the middle. Germline V gene data show CDR1 as LGHNA and CDR2 as YSLEER. The CDR3 region is CASSHRDGDQPQHF. The CDR3 DNA reads as TGCGCCAGCAGCCACCGGGACGGAGATCAGCCCCAGCATTTT.

This clonotype was detected a few times. The chain links TRBV9 to TRBJ2-1; 11 nucleotides match TRBD2. This CDR3 comprises 15 residues. Per the germline V gene, CDR1 is SGDLS and CDR2 is YYNGEE. V lost 6 bases, J lost 5 bases, and 7 bases stayed unmatched. CDR3 DNA sequence: TGTGCCAGCACCAAACTAGCGGGGGCCCACAATGAGCAGTTCTTC. Translation: CASTKLAGAHNEQFF.

In its sample, this clonotype was seen a few times. This chain connects TRBV7-3 to TRBJ2-1; tentative D call: TRBD2 (5 bases). The CDR3 has 17 residues. Trimming removed 4 bases at V and 10 bases at J, with 26 bases between. Germline values: CDR1 SGHTA, CDR2 FQGTGA. This CDR3 is CASSSDERVFARVEQFF. CDR3 DNA: TGTGCCAGCAGCTCAGACGAGAGGGTCTTTGCCCGCGTGGAGCAGTTCTTC. Complete variable domain (other parts from reference TRBV7-3 and TRBJ2-1): GAGVSQTPSNKVTEKGKYVELRCDPISGHTALYWYRQSLGQGPEFLIYFQGTGAADDSGLPNDRFFAVRPEGSVSTLKIQRTERGDSAVYLCASSSDERVFARVEQFFGPGTRLTVL.

The chain uses TRBV5-4 and TRBJ2-5; D remains unclear. Germline lookup yields CDR1 SGHNT and CDR2 YYREEE (reference sequence). This CDR3 region has 13 residues. V was shortened by 4 bases and J by 5 bases, with 12 bases between the two germline ends. In DNA form, the CDR3 reads TGTGCCAGCAGCCTGCGGCGTCGGGAGACCCAGTACTTC. It yields the protein CASSLRRRETQYF.

The rearrangement links TRBV12-3 or TRBV12-4 to TRBJ2-7; D unresolved. The CDR3 is 15 residues long. Trimming took off 4 bases at V and 1 base at J, with 14 bases between the two ends. In DNA, the CDR3 is TGTGCCAGCAGTTCCCCTCAGGCTAGTTCCTACGAGCAGTACTTC. Translated, it gives CASSSPQASSYEQYF.

This clonotype was counted only a few times. This chain links TRBV4-1 with TRBJ1-2; D not resolved. V lost 2 bases to trimming and J lost 1 base, with 8 bases between them. There are 14 residues in the CDR3. Germline lookup yields CDR1 MGHRA and CDR2 YSYEKL. CDR3 residues: CASSQQGGNYGYTF. The CDR3 coding sequence is TGCGCCAGCAGCCAACAAGGCGGTAACTATGGCTACACCTTC.

This chain uses TRBV20-1 with TRBJ2-7; D tentatively reads TRBD1 or TRBD2 (5 bases each). This CDR3 is built from 12 residues. V lost 3 bases and J lost 7, with 13 bases in between. CDR1 and CDR2 from the germline V gene are DFQATT and SNEGSKA (reference sequence). CDR3 DNA: TGCAGTGCTAGGTCCGGGGCTGGAGAGCAGTACTTC. It encodes CSARSGAGEQYF.

The sample holds many counts of this clonotype. This chain connects TRBV5-1 to TRBJ2-3; 7 bases are a match to TRBD1. J was trimmed by 7 bases and V by 4 bases; bases with no gene match: 15. The CDR3 totals 16 residues. CDR1 is SGHRS and CDR2 is YFSETQ in the germline V gene. CDR3 sequence: CASSPGTVRNPNTQYF. The CDR3 bases are TGCGCCAGCAGCCCAGGGACAGTAAGGAATCCCAATACGCAGTATTTT.

This clonotype has a handful of counts. The V call is TRBV10-3, the J call TRBJ2-2; unclear D gene. This CDR3 comprises 12 residues. Deletions cut 8 bases from V and 3 bases from J, with 7 bases between. Per germline, CDR1 ENHRY and CDR2 SYGVKD. The CDR3 loop reads CAILRDTGELFF. In DNA, the CDR3 is TGTGCCATCCTCCGGGACACCGGGGAGCTGTTTTTT.